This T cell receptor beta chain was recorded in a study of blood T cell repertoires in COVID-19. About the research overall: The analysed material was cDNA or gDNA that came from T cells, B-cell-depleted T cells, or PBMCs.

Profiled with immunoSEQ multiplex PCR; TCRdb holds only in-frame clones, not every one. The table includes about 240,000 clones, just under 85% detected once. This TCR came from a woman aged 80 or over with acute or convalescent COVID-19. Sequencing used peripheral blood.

The CDR3 sequence is CASSLGAGNTEAFF. CDR3 DNA: TGCGCCAGCAGCTTGGGTGCCGGGAACACTGAAGCTTTCTTT. The rearrangement links TRBV5-1 to TRBJ1-1, with no clear D. CDR1 SGHRS and CDR2 YFSETQ come from the germline V gene. The CDR3 runs 14 residues. With 0 bases removed from V and 1 base from J, the gap between germline ends came to 7 bases.